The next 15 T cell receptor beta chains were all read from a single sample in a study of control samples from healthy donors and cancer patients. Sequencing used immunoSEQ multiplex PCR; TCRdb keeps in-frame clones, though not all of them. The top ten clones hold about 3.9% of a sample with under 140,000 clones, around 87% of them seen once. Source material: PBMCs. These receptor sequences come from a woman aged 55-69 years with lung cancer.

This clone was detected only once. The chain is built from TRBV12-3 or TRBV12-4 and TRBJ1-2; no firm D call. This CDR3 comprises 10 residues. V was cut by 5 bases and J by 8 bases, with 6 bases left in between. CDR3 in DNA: TGTGCCAGCAGTAAACTGGGCTACACCTTC. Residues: CASSKLGYTF.

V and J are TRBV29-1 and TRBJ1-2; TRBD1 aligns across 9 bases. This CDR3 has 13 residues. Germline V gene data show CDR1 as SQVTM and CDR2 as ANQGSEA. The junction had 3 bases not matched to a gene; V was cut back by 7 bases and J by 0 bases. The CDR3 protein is CSGGDRANYGYTF. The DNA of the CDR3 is TGCAGCGGAGGGGACAGGGCTAACTATGGCTACACCTTC.

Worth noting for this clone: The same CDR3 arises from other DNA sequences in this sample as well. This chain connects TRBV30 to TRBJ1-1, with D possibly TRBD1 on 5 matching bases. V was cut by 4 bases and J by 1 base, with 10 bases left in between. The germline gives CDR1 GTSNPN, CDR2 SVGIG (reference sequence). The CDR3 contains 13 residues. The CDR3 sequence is CAWTGQGNTEAFF. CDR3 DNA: TGTGCCTGGACGGGGCAGGGGAACACTGAAGCTTTCTTT.

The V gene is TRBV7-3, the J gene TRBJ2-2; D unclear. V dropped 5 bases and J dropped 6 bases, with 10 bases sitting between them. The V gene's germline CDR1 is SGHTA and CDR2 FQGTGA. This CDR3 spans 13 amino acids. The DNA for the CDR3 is TGTGCCAGCAGCCGAAGTGAGCCCGGGGAGCTGTTTTTT. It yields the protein CASSRSEPGELFF.

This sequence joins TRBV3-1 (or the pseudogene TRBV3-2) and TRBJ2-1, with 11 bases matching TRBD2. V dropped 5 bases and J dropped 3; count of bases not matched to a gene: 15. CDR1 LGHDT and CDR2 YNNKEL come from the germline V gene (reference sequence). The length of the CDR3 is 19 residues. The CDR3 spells CASSSPQTAGTSGYNEQFF. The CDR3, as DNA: TGTGCCAGCAGCAGTCCTCAGACAGCCGGGACTAGCGGCTACAATGAGCAGTTCTTC.

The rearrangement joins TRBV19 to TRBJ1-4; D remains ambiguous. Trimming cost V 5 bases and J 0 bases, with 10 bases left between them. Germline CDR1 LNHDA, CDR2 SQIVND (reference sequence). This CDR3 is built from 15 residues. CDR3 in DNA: TGTGCCAGTAGTTCGGGCACTGCAACTAATGAAAAACTGTTTTTT. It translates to CASSSGTATNEKLFF. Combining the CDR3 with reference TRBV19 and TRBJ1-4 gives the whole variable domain DGGITQSPKYLFRKEGQNVTLSCEQNLNHDAMYWYRQDPGQGLRLIYYSQIVNDFQKGDIAEGYSVSREKKESFPLTVTSAQKNPTAFYLCASSSGTATNEKLFFGSGTQLSVL.

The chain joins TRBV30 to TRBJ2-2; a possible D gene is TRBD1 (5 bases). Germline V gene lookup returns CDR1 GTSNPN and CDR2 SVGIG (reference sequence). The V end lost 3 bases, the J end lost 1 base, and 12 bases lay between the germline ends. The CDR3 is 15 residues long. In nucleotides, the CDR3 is TGTGCCTGGAGCGCGACAGCCGTGAACACCGGGGAGCTGTTTTTT. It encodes CAWSATAVNTGELFF.

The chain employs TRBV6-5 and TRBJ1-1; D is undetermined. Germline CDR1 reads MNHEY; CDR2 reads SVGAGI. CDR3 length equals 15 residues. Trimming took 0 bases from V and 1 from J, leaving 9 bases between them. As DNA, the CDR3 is TGTGCCAGCAGTTACTCCCGGTTTTGGAACACTGAAGCTTTCTTT. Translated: CASSYSRFWNTEAFF.

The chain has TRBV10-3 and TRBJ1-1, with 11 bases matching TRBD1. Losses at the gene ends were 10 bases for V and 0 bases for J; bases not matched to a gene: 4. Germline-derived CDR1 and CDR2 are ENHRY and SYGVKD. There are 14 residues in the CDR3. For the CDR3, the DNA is TGTGCCAGTGGGACAGGGGGTTTGAACACTGAAGCTTTCTTT. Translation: CASGTGGLNTEAFF.

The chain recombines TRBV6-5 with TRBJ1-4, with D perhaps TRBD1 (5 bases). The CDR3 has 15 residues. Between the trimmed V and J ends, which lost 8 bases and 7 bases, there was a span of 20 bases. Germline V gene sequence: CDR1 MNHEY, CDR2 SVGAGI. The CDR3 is CASFLKGAGGEKLFF. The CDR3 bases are TGTGCCAGCTTCCTCAAAGGGGCAGGCGGTGAAAAACTGTTTTTT.

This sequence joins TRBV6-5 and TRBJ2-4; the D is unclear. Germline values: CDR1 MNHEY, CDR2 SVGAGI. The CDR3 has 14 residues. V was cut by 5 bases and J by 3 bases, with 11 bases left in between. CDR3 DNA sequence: TGTGCCAGCAGTCTCGAGCGAGTCAAAAACATTCAGTACTTC. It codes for CASSLERVKNIQYF.

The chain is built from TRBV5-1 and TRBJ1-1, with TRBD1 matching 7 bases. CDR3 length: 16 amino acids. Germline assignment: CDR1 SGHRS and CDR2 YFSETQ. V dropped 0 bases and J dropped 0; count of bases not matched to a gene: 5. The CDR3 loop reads CASSLAGTVMNTEAFF. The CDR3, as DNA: TGCGCCAGCAGCTTGGCGGGGACAGTCATGAACACTGAAGCTTTCTTT.

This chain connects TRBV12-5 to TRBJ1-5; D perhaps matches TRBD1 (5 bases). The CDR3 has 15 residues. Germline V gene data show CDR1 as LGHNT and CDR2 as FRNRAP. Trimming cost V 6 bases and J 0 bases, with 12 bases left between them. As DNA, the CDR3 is TGTGCTAGTGGGATGGGGGGAAATAGCAATCAGCCCCAGCATTTT. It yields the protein CASGMGGNSNQPQHF. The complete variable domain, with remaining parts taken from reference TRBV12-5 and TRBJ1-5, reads DARVTQTPRHKVTEMGQEVTMRCQPILGHNTVFWYRQTMMQGLELLAYFRNRAPLDDSGMPKDRFSAEMPDATLATLKIQPSEPRDSAVYFCASGMGGNSNQPQHFGDGTRLSIL.

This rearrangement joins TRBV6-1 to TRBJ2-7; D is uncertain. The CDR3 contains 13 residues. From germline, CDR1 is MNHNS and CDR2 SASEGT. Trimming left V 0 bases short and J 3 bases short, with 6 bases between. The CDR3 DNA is TGTGCCAGCAGTGAAGCGATTTTCTACGAGCAGTACTTC. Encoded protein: CASSEAIFYEQYF.

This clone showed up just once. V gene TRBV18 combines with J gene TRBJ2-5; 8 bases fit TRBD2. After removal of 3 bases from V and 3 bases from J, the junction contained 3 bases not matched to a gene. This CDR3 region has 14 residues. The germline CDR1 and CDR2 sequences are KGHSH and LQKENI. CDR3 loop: CASSPTSGEETQYF. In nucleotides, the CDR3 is TGTGCCAGCTCACCTACTAGCGGAGAAGAGACCCAGTACTTC.